Following are 27 T cell receptor beta chains from one sample sequenced in a study of T-cell memory formation after mild COVID-19. TCRdb re-derived calls from the 5' RACE reads in MiXCR, one entry per CDR3 protein. In the table there are some 160,000 distinct CDR3 sequences, roughly 28% of which are singletons. Sequencing was performed on PBMCs or a T cell subset sorted from them (not recorded which). These receptors were taken from an adult woman who had mild COVID-19 (a few samples of this study predate the infection). Cell type and time point are not known.

This chain links TRBV5-5 with TRBJ2-1; 9 nucleotides agree with TRBD2. The CDR3 runs to 15 residues. The trim removed 0 bases at V and 5 bases at J, leaving 3 bases unmatched. Germline lookup yields CDR1 SGHKS and CDR2 YYEKEE (reference sequence). Here the CDR3 reads CASSLEREAHNEQFF. CDR3 sequence (DNA): TGTGCCAGCAGCTTGGAGCGGGAGGCTCACAATGAGCAGTTCTTC.

V and J are TRBV19 and TRBJ2-7; D is unresolved. The CDR3 contains 16 residues. Germline V CDR1 and CDR2: LNHDA, SQIVND (reference sequence). Trimming shortened V by 3 bases and J by 0 bases, and 15 bases separated the two germline ends. The CDR3 is CASSIVFGTVSYEQYF. CDR3 in DNA: TGTGCCAGTAGTATCGTCTTCGGCACAGTCTCCTACGAGCAGTACTTC.

The rearrangement links TRBV30 to TRBJ1-2; D unclear. The CDR3 is 15 amino acids. Looked up from germline, CDR1 is GTSNPN and CDR2 is SVGIG (reference sequence). V was pared by 2 bases and J by 3 bases, with 16 bases between. CDR3: CAWSYAGYWDYGYTF. CDR3 DNA: TGTGCCTGGAGTTACGCGGGGTATTGGGACTATGGCTACACCTTC.

In its sample, this clonotype was seen many times. The rearrangement joins TRBV12-3 or TRBV12-4 to TRBJ2-1; D is uncertain. V was pared by 1 base and J by 9 bases, with 10 bases between. The CDR3 loop spans 13 amino acids. CDR3 loop: CASSLVERSEQFF. The CDR3, as DNA: TGTGCCAGCAGTTTAGTGGAGCGTTCTGAGCAGTTCTTC.

CDR3 sequence: CASSLWRGFENEQFF. CDR3 nucleotide sequence: TGTGCCAGCAGTTTGTGGCGGGGGTTTGAAAATGAGCAGTTCTTC. The chain is built from TRBV12-3 or TRBV12-4 and TRBJ2-1; 7 bases are a match to TRBD2. Trimming at V came to 3 bases and at J to 7 bases, leaving 9 bases not matched to a gene. There are 15 residues in the CDR3.

This clonotype was seen only a few times. The chain joins TRBV10-3 to TRBJ2-7, with a possible D match to TRBD2 (5 bases). The CDR3 spans 14 residues. Germline V gives CDR1 ENHRY, CDR2 SYGVKD. The V and J ends lost 2 bases and 7 bases respectively, with 15 bases between them. CDR3 DNA: TGTGCCATCAGTGAGGCTGGACTGGTTCTAGAGCAGTACTTC. Amino acid sequence: CAISEAGLVLEQYF.

This clonotype has a handful of counts. CDR3 residues: CSVASTDTQYF. The DNA of the CDR3 is TGCAGCGTGGCGAGCACAGATACGCAGTATTTT. The chain couples TRBV29-1 to TRBJ2-3, with D uncertain. Germline CDR1 and CDR2: SQVTM and ANQGSEA. Trimming took off 6 bases at V and 0 bases at J, with 4 bases between the two ends. There are 11 residues in the CDR3.

The rearrangement uses TRBV29-1 and TRBJ1-4; possible D gene TRBD1, 6 bases. The V end lost 7 bases, the J end lost 2 bases, and 14 bases lay between the germline ends. The V gene's germline CDR1 is SQVTM and CDR2 ANQGSEA. This CDR3 spans 14 amino acids. CDR3: CSALGGQTNEKLFF. CDR3 nucleotide sequence: TGCAGCGCCTTGGGAGGACAGACTAATGAAAAACTGTTTTTT.

This clonotype was observed a handful of times. This chain joins TRBV18 and TRBJ1-5; D uncertain. Germline V gene sequence: CDR1 KGHSH, CDR2 LQKENI. The ends were cut back, 3 bases at V and 4 bases at J, with 1 base in the middle. The CDR3 runs to 11 residues. The CDR3 sequence is CASSPNQPQHF. The CDR3 DNA reads as TGTGCCAGCTCACCTAATCAGCCCCAGCATTTT. Drawing the rest from reference TRBV18 and TRBJ1-5, the complete variable domain is NAGVMQNPRHLVRRRGQEARLRCSPMKGHSHVYWYRQLPEEGLKFMVYLQKENIIDESGMPKERFSAEFPKEGPSILRIQQVVRGDSAAYFCASSPNQPQHFGDGTRLSIL.

This clonotype has a handful of counts. The chain recombines TRBV6-4 with TRBJ2-1, with 11 bases matching TRBD2. The CDR3 length is 14 residues. Germline V lookup: CDR1 MRHNA, CDR2 SNTAGT. V shed 7 bases and J 6 bases; nucleotides not matched to a gene: 5. The CDR3 coding sequence is TGTGCCAGCAAGGGCCTAGCGGGGGGCAATGAGCAGTTCTTC. Protein product: CASKGLAGGNEQFF.

The chain has TRBV14 and TRBJ1-1; D possibly corresponds to TRBD1 (5 bases). Trimming shortened V by 4 bases and J by 5 bases, and 17 bases separated the two germline ends. This CDR3 spans 15 amino acids. Looked up from germline, CDR1 is SGHDN and CDR2 is FVKESK. The CDR3 DNA sequence: TGTGCCAGCAGCCCCCCCGGGGCCTTGTGGACTGAAGCTTTCTTT. Protein product: CASSPPGALWTEAFF.

This clonotype was counted between two and nine times. The chain links TRBV10-3 to TRBJ2-3; the match to TRBD2 covers 10 bases. Germline assignment: CDR1 ENHRY and CDR2 SYGVKD. The trim removed 3 bases at V and 6 bases at J, leaving 6 bases unmatched. This CDR3 contains 15 residues. The CDR3 nucleotides are TGTGCCATCAGTGAAGCTAGCGGGAGTATCGATACGCAGTATTTT. It codes for CAISEASGSIDTQYF.

This rearrangement joins TRBV7-6 to TRBJ2-7; 8 positions agree with TRBD1. Unmatched junction bases numbered 13, after V lost 5 bases and J lost 4 bases. The CDR3 is made up of 16 amino acids. The V gene's germline CDR1 is SGHVS and CDR2 FNYEAQ. The DNA of the CDR3 is TGTGCCAGCAGCCATACGACCGGACAGGGCGCTTACGAGCAGTACTTC. Amino acid sequence: CASSHTTGQGAYEQYF.

This chain links TRBV24-1 with TRBJ2-3; D tentatively reads TRBD1 or TRBD2 (6 bases each). The V end lost 6 bases, the J end lost 3 bases, and 18 bases lay between the germline ends. Germline loops: CDR1 KGHDR, CDR2 SFDVKD. The CDR3 has 16 residues. The chain's CDR3 is CATSRGDPPGTDTQYF. The DNA of the CDR3 is TGTGCCACCAGTAGGGGGGACCCCCCGGGAACAGATACGCAGTATTTT.

This clonotype has only a few counts. This chain connects TRBV7-2 to TRBJ1-1, with D hard to call. The V end was cut by 6 bases, the J end by 3 bases, with 11 bases between. Germline CDR1 is SGHTA and CDR2 is FQGNSA. This CDR3 comprises 13 residues. In nucleotides, the CDR3 is TGTGCCAGCAGACGACACGTGGACACTGAAGCTTTCTTT. Translating gives CASRRHVDTEAFF.

In this sample, this clonotype turned up a few times. This chain joins TRBV14 and TRBJ2-1; 10 nucleotides agree with TRBD2. Losses at the gene ends were 4 bases for V and 8 bases for J; bases not matched to a gene: 11. The CDR3 has 16 residues. CDR1 is SGHDN and CDR2 is FVKESK in the germline V gene. The chain's CDR3 is CASSRPSGSGIDEQFF. CDR3 sequence (DNA): TGTGCCAGCAGCCGCCCTAGCGGGAGTGGTATCGATGAGCAGTTCTTC.

This chain links TRBV9 with TRBJ2-5; perhaps TRBD1 as D (5 bases). Germline V gene lookup returns CDR1 SGDLS and CDR2 YYNGEE. The CDR3 is 14 amino acids. V was shortened by 2 bases and J by 5 bases, with 13 bases between the two germline ends. CDR3 protein: CASSVKGAGETQYF. The DNA for the CDR3 is TGTGCCAGCAGCGTGAAAGGGGCCGGGGAGACCCAGTACTTC.

The chain couples TRBV12-3 or TRBV12-4 to TRBJ1-1; tentative D call: TRBD1 (6 bases). Trimming removed 6 bases at V and 11 bases at J, with 16 bases between. This CDR3 has 12 residues. The CDR3 bases are TGTGCCAGCAGCAACCTCGGGGGGCTGGCTTTCTTT. The encoded protein is CASSNLGGLAFF.

The gene calls are TRBV12-3 or TRBV12-4 and TRBJ1-5, with D perhaps matching TRBD1 (6 bases). V gave up 8 bases and J gave up 0 bases, with 14 bases separating them. The CDR3 loop spans 15 amino acids. The CDR3 DNA is TGTGCCAGCTCGCGGGGGGGCCATAGCAATCAGCCCCAGCATTTT. It translates to CASSRGGHSNQPQHF.

The chain recombines TRBV29-1 with TRBJ2-7, with D possibly TRBD1 on 6 matching bases. Germline CDR1 SQVTM, CDR2 ANQGSEA. The CDR3 runs to 14 residues. Trimming shortened V by 4 bases and J by 5 bases, and 18 bases separated the two germline ends. CDR3 nucleotides: TGCAGCGTTGTTTTAGGGGGTGCGGACCACGAGCAGTACTTC. Translating it yields CSVVLGGADHEQYF.

The rearrangement joins TRBV7-9 to TRBJ2-7, with D perhaps being TRBD1 or TRBD2 (5 bases each). The ends were cut back, 8 bases at V and 1 base at J, with 15 bases in the middle. CDR3 length equals 14 residues. From germline, CDR1 is SEHNR and CDR2 FQNEAQ (reference sequence). The CDR3 here is CASRNRDLSYEQYF. CDR3 nucleotides: TGTGCCAGCCGGAATCGGGACCTATCCTACGAGCAGTACTTC.

The J gene is TRBJ1-1, the V gene TRBV14; D remains unclear. V lost 4 bases and J lost 0, with 9 bases in between. This CDR3 region has 14 residues. Germline assignment: CDR1 SGHDN and CDR2 FVKESK. The CDR3 spells CASSPHPLNTEAFF. CDR3 coding DNA: TGTGCCAGCAGCCCCCACCCTTTGAACACTGAAGCTTTCTTT.

This clonotype occurred a few times. The chain employs TRBV7-2 and TRBJ2-1; D not resolved. CDR1 and CDR2 from the germline V gene are SGHTA and FQGNSA. Trimming took off 7 bases at V and 10 bases at J, with 14 bases between the two ends. The CDR3 sequence is 12 residues long. CDR3 coding DNA: TGTGCCAGCATCCACAACTTCCAGGAGCAGTTCTTC. Its protein product is CASIHNFQEQFF. Full variable domain (outside the CDR3, taken from reference TRBV7-2 and TRBJ2-1): GAGVSQSPSNKVTEKGKDVELRCDPISGHTALYWYRQSLGQGLEFLIYFQGNSAPDKSGLPSDRFSAERTGGSVSTLTIQRTQQEDSAVYLCASIHNFQEQFFGPGTRLTVL.

This clonotype was recorded at least ten times. The V gene is TRBV5-1, the J gene TRBJ2-1; D is ambiguous. Trimming shortened V by 1 base and J by 3 bases, and 8 bases separated the two germline ends. The CDR3 has 14 residues. From germline, CDR1 is SGHRS and CDR2 YFSETQ. CDR3 sequence reads: CASSLTADYNEQFF. The CDR3 region has the DNA TGCGCCAGCAGCTTGACGGCGGACTACAATGAGCAGTTCTTC.

This clonotype was seen repeatedly, ten times or more. The V call is TRBV4-1, the J call TRBJ2-7; unclear D gene. The V and J ends lost 3 bases and 2 bases respectively, with 11 bases between them. Germline values: CDR1 MGHRA, CDR2 YSYEKL. This CDR3 has 14 amino acids. The CDR3 coding sequence is TGCGCCAGCAGCCATGATAAAGGGACCTACGAGCAGTACTTC. This sequence encodes CASSHDKGTYEQYF.

The rearrangement joins TRBV11-2 to TRBJ2-2; 9 positions match TRBD2. This CDR3 is built from 20 residues. CDR1 and CDR2 from the germline V gene are SGHAT and FQNNGV. V was clipped by 0 bases and J by 4 bases; unmatched bases: 15. CDR3 coding DNA: TGTGCCAGCAGCTTAGAGCCCCCAGGGGCGGGGGGGCCTGGCACCGGGGAGCTGTTTTTT. This sequence encodes CASSLEPPGAGGPGTGELFF.

The chain is built from TRBV24-1 and TRBJ2-6; a weak D match, TRBD1 (7 bases). The CDR3 runs 19 residues. Deletions cut 2 bases from V and 3 bases from J, with 19 bases between. CDR1 and CDR2 (germline): KGHDR, SFDVKD. In nucleotides, the CDR3 is TGTGCCACCAGTGATTCTGACAGGGACTTTAGGGTTGGGGCCAACGTCCTGACTTTC. It yields the protein CATSDSDRDFRVGANVLTF.